Sequencing of this T cell receptor (beta chain) was carried out in a study of cytomegalovirus exposure and HLA in healthy donors. Study conclusions and caveats: In a later analysis, the majority of CMV-associated beta chains seemingly showed HLA restriction. The study put under 200 TCR beta chains on its list as cytomegalovirus-associated. Most TCR sequences were seen very rarely across donors, but some public TCRs occurred in many.

Details on this clone: The antigen remains unidentified.

The study ran its PCR with 60 Vbeta and 13 Jbeta primers. The table came from immunoSEQ multiplex PCR; TCRdb's copy has only in-frame clones and leaves some out. The data show fewer than 120,000 clones, about 80% seen once. CDR3 size: 17 residues. CDR1 is KGHSH and CDR2 is LQKENI in the germline V gene. V was cut by 1 base and J by 2 bases, with 14 bases left in between. The rearrangement links TRBV18 to TRBJ1-4, with D unresolved. Sequencing was performed on PBMCs. The clonotype was recovered from a man between 25 and 39 years old in good health and CMV-seropositive. CDR3 in amino acids: CASSPLERVRTNEKLFF. CDR3 bases: TGTGCCAGCTCACCACTCGAGAGGGTACGGACTAATGAAAAACTGTTTTTT.